Presented here are 5 T cell receptor beta chains from one specimen sequenced in a study of blood T cell repertoires in COVID-19. Some clones are missing from TCRdb's copy, which holds only in-frame ones; the method was immunoSEQ multiplex PCR. Here the sample spans around 99,000 clones, nearly 85% being singletons. Material: peripheral blood. The receptors shown here come from a woman aged 45-65 years with acute or convalescent COVID-19.

The chain links TRBV7-9 to TRBJ2-7; perhaps TRBD1 as D (5 bases). The V gene's germline CDR1 is SEHNR and CDR2 FQNEAQ (reference sequence). V was cut by 2 bases and J by 3 bases, with 17 bases left in between. The CDR3 is 16 amino acids. DNA of the CDR3: TGTGCCAGCAGCTTATTTAGACAGTCGTCTAACTACGAGCAGTACTTC. Its translation is CASSLFRQSSNYEQYF.

The CDR3 DNA reads TGTGCCAGCAGCAACCAGGGGAGCTATGGCTACACCTTC. Translating it yields CASSNQGSYGYTF. V and J are TRBV7-6 and TRBJ1-2; tentative D call: TRBD1 (6 bases). The germline V gene encodes CDR1 SGHVS and CDR2 FNYEAQ. Trimming removed 5 bases from V and 4 bases from J, with 11 bases in between. The CDR3 has 13 residues.

CDR3 DNA: TGTGCCAGCAGCCAAACACACTCCTATAATTCACCCCTCCACTTT. Its protein product is CASSQTHSYNSPLHF. The V call is TRBV3-1 (or the pseudogene TRBV3-2), the J call TRBJ1-6; the D is unclear. From germline, CDR1 is LGHDT and CDR2 YNNKEL (reference sequence). The CDR3 is 15 amino acids. V lost 2 bases, J lost 0 bases, and 5 bases lay in between.

The chain recombines TRBV20-1 with TRBJ1-2; possibly TRBD1 for D (6 bases). The CDR3 runs 13 residues. The V and J ends lost 3 bases and 6 bases respectively, with 14 bases between them. CDR1 is DFQATT, CDR2 SNEGSKA, per germline (reference sequence). The CDR3 DNA is TGCAGTGCTAGTATGGGAGGGGGACATGGCTACACCTTC. Translation: CSASMGGGHGYTF.

The chain couples TRBV19 to TRBJ1-1; 7 nucleotides match TRBD1. In germline, CDR1 is LNHDA, CDR2 SQIVND (reference sequence). The CDR3 length is 17 residues. The V segment lost 8 bases and the J segment 4 bases; nucleotides outside the gene matches: 19. CDR3 loop: CASSSLIRGRGSTEAFF. Here the CDR3 DNA reads TGTGCCAGTTCCTCCCTAATTAGGGGGCGAGGGAGCACTGAAGCTTTCTTT.